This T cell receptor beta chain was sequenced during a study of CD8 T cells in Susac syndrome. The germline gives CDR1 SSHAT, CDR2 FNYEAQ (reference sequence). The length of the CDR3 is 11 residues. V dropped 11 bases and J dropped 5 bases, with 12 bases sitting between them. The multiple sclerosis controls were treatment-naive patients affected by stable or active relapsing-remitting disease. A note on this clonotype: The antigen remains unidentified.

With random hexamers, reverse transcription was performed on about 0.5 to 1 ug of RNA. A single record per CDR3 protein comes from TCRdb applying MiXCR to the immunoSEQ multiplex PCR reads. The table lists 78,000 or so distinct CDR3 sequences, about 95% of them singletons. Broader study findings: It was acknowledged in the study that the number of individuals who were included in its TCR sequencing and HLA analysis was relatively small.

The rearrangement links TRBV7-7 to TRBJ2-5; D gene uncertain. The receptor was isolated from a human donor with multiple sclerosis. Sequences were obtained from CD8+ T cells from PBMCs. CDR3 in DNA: TGTGCCCTCGGAGAGGACGAGACCCAGTACTTC. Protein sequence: CALGEDETQYF.